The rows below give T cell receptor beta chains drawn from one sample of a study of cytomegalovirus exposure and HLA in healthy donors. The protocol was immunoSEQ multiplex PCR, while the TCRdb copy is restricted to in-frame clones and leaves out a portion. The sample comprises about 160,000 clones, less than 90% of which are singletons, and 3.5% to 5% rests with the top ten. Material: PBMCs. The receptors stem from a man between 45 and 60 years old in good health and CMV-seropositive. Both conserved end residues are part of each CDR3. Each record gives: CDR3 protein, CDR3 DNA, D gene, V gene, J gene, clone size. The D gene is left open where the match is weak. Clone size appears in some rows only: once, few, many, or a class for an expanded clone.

CDR3: CASSRLAVNYEQYF; DNA: TGTGCCAGCAGCCGACTAGCGGTAAACTACGAGCAGTACTTC; D: TRBD2; V: TRBV6-5; J: TRBJ2-7; size: -
CDR3: CASSPRQGKSTGELFF; DNA: TGTGCCAGCAGCCCGCGACAGGGGAAGAGCACCGGGGAGCTGTTTTTT; D: TRBD1; V: TRBV4-2; J: TRBJ2-2; size: once
CDR3: CASSLVRGGNQPQHF; DNA: TGTGCCAGCAGTTTAGTCAGGGGTGGCAATCAGCCCCAGCATTTT; D: -; V: TRBV27; J: TRBJ1-5; size: -
CDR3: CASSEFPTGYGYTF; DNA: TGTGCCAGCAGTGAATTCCCGACAGGCTATGGCTACACCTTC; D: -; V: TRBV25-1; J: TRBJ1-2; size: -
CDR3: CAISVGQEANSPLHF; DNA: TGTGCCATCAGTGTGGGACAGGAGGCTAATTCACCCCTCCACTTT; D: TRBD1; V: TRBV10-3; J: TRBJ1-6; size: -
CDR3: CASATTSGSSDTQYF; DNA: TGCGCCAGCGCGACCACTAGCGGGAGTTCAGATACGCAGTATTTT; D: TRBD2; V: TRBV5-1; J: TRBJ2-3; size: -
CDR3: CASSPGTSGSHNEQFF; DNA: TGTGCCAGCAGCCCGGGGACTAGCGGGAGCCACAATGAGCAGTTCTTC; D: TRBD2; V: TRBV4-2; J: TRBJ2-1; size: -
CDR3: CASSFTGPGETQYF; DNA: TGTGCCAGCAGCTTCACCGGCCCAGGAGAGACCCAGTACTTC; D: -; V: TRBV7-7; J: TRBJ2-5; size: -
CDR3: CASSLFNQPQHF; DNA: TGTGCCAGCAGCCTCTTTAATCAGCCCCAGCATTTT; D: -; V: TRBV7-8; J: TRBJ1-5; size: -
CDR3: CASTAGGPPGYTF; DNA: TGTGCCAGTACGGCAGGGGGACCACCTGGCTACACCTTC; D: TRBD1; V: TRBV19; J: TRBJ1-2; size: -
CDR3: CASSSTGWAGSGANVLTF; DNA: TGTGCCAGCAGCTCCACAGGGTGGGCCGGCTCTGGGGCCAACGTCCTGACTTTC; D: -; V: TRBV7-8; J: TRBJ2-6; size: -
CDR3: CASSEAEVVSTEAFF; DNA: TGTGCCAGCAGTGAAGCTGAGGTAGTTAGTACTGAAGCTTTCTTT; D: -; V: TRBV2; J: TRBJ1-1; size: few
CDR3: CASSSVSTGKDAGYTF; DNA: TGTGCCAGCAGTTCCGTATCGACAGGGAAGGATGCTGGCTACACCTTC; D: TRBD1; V: TRBV28; J: TRBJ1-2; size: -
CDR3: CASSMAGQTKLYNEQFF; DNA: TGTGCCAGTAGTATGGCAGGACAGACTAAGCTCTACAATGAGCAGTTCTTC; D: -; V: TRBV19; J: TRBJ2-1; size: -
CDR3: CASSSRQSTDTQYF; DNA: TGTGCCAGCAGTTCCCGACAGAGCACAGATACGCAGTATTTT; D: -; V: TRBV27; J: TRBJ2-3; size: -
CDR3: CASHRDRSDTEAFF; DNA: TGTGCCAGCCACCGGGACAGGAGCGACACTGAAGCTTTCTTT; D: TRBD1; V: TRBV18; J: TRBJ1-1; size: -
CDR3: CASSLWARGQETQYF; DNA: TGTGCCAGCAGCTTGTGGGCCAGGGGTCAAGAGACCCAGTACTTC; D: -; V: TRBV7-9; J: TRBJ2-5; size: -
CDR3: CAISDPTGTYGYGYTF; DNA: TGTGCCATCAGTGATCCGACAGGGACTTATGGATATGGCTACACCTTC; D: TRBD1; V: TRBV10-3; J: TRBJ1-2; size: few
CDR3: CASSESGGEDQPQHF; DNA: TGCGCCAGCAGTGAGTCGGGGGGAGAGGATCAGCCCCAGCATTTT; D: -; V: TRBV10-1; J: TRBJ1-5; size: -
CDR3: CASASGSLRTQYF; DNA: TGTGCCAGCGCTAGCGGGAGTTTACGTACGCAGTATTTT; D: TRBD2; V: TRBV28; J: TRBJ2-3; size: -